The 16 T cell receptor beta chains listed next were all sequenced from one sample in a study of response to subunit inactivated influenza vaccine. One entry per CDR3 protein results from TCRdb running MiXCR on the RT-PCR reads. Of around 850,000 distinct CDR3 sequences detected, 18% appear once; the ten largest clones hold approximately 11%. The sample was PBMCs from blood, taken about 5 days after vaccination. These receptors were taken from a man aged 50 to 59 who received an inactivated influenza vaccine.

CDR3 DNA: TGTGCCAGCAGTCTCGGAGTAGCGGGACTCCAAGAGACCCAGTACTTC. Its protein is CASSLGVAGLQETQYF. The chain carries TRBV12-3 or TRBV12-4 and TRBJ2-5, with 8 bases aligning to TRBD2. CDR3 length equals 16 residues. V was pared by 5 bases and J by 1 base, with 9 bases of the junction left unmatched.

V gene TRBV10-3 combines with J gene TRBJ2-3, with 7 positions matching TRBD2. Germline V gene lookup returns CDR1 ENHRY and CDR2 SYGVKD. The CDR3 is made up of 16 amino acids. V shed 5 bases, J shed 4 bases, and the junction held 12 bases outside the gene matches. CDR3 residues: CAISLERTSGADTQYF. The CDR3 bases are TGTGCCATCAGTTTGGAAAGGACTAGTGGGGCAGATACGCAGTATTTT.

V and J are TRBV4-2 and TRBJ1-2; TRBD1 agrees at 10 bases. V dropped 3 bases and J dropped 3; count of bases not matched to a gene: 10. This CDR3 has 17 residues. The V gene's germline CDR1 is LGHNA and CDR2 YNFKEQ. CDR3 sequence: CASSQGEGQGFHYGYTF. In DNA, the CDR3 is TGTGCCAGCAGCCAGGGAGAGGGACAGGGGTTTCACTATGGCTACACCTTC.

This rearrangement joins TRBV12-3 or TRBV12-4 to TRBJ1-4; unclear D gene. Trimming left V 8 bases short and J 2 bases short, with 9 bases between. The length of the CDR3 is 13 residues. The CDR3 protein is CASGSATNEKLFF. CDR3 in DNA: TGTGCCAGCGGCTCAGCGACTAATGAAAAACTGTTTTTT.

The chain carries TRBV5-1 and TRBJ2-3; TRBD1 matches 8 bases. V shed 0 bases, J shed 6 bases, and the junction held 9 bases outside the gene matches. The CDR3 runs to 16 residues. Germline CDR1 is SGHRS and CDR2 is YFSETQ. The CDR3: CASSLETGGYKDTQYF. Here the CDR3 DNA reads TGCGCCAGCAGCTTGGAAACAGGGGGTTATAAGGATACGCAGTATTTT.

In this sample, this clonotype turned up a few times. The chain combines TRBV29-1 with TRBJ2-5; 9 bases fit TRBD1. The CDR3 sequence is 13 residues long. The J segment lost 5 bases and the V segment lost 6 bases, leaving 7 bases of the junction unmatched. From germline, CDR1 is SQVTM and CDR2 ANQGSEA. This CDR3 is CSVTTGGIETQYF. Here the CDR3 DNA reads TGCAGCGTAACGACAGGGGGGATCGAGACCCAGTACTTC. The full variable domain, rest sourced from reference TRBV29-1 and TRBJ2-5, is SAVISQKPSRDICQRGTSLTIQCQVDSQVTMMFWYRQQPGQSLTLIATANQGSEATYESGFVIDKFPISRPNLTFSTLTVSNMSPEDSSIYLCSVTTGGIETQYFGPGTRLLVL.

The gene calls are TRBV10-3 and TRBJ2-1; 9 nucleotides match TRBD1. V shed 8 bases and J 5 bases; nucleotides not matched to a gene: 4. CDR3 length: 13 residues. CDR1 ENHRY and CDR2 SYGVKD come from the germline V gene. CDR3: CAIRDRVDNEQFF. In DNA, the CDR3 is TGTGCCATCCGGGACAGGGTGGACAATGAGCAGTTCTTC.

The sample holds a few counts of this clonotype. The rearrangement joins TRBV3-1 to TRBJ2-7, with a possible D match to TRBD2 (5 bases). Germline lookup yields CDR1 LGHDT and CDR2 YNNKEL (reference sequence). Trimming took off 2 bases at V and 5 bases at J, with 7 bases between the two ends. This CDR3 is 12 amino acids long. CDR3 sequence (DNA): TGTGCCAGCAGCCAACCGGGGAACGAGCAGTACTTC. Encoded protein: CASSQPGNEQYF.

The CDR3 DNA sequence: TGTGCCAGCAGCCCACTCACGGGACAGGGTGTTGTTGGCTACACCTTC. This translates into CASSPLTGQGVVGYTF. This chain links TRBV7-6 with TRBJ1-2; 9 positions match TRBD1. The V segment lost 5 bases and the J segment 7 bases; nucleotides outside the gene matches: 14. The germline V gene has CDR1 SGHVS and CDR2 FNYEAQ. CDR3 length: 16 amino acids.

This clonotype was detected a few times. The J gene is TRBJ2-1, the V gene TRBV5-6, with D unclear. The V end lost 4 bases, the J end lost 10 bases, and 12 bases lay between the germline ends. Germline V gene lookup returns CDR1 SGHDT and CDR2 YYEEEE. The CDR3 loop spans 12 amino acids. CDR3 sequence (DNA): TGTGCCAGCAGCCCTGAATACGGCGAGCAGTTCTTC. It codes for CASSPEYGEQFF. The full variable domain, with the rest looked up from reference TRBV5-6 and TRBJ2-1, is DAGVTQSPTHLIKTRGQQVTLRCSPKSGHDTVSWYQQALGQGPQFIFQYYEEEERQRGNFPDRFSGHQFPNYSSELNVNALLLGDSALYLCASSPEYGEQFFGPGTRLTVL.

This clonotype occurred once. The chain has TRBV20-1 and TRBJ1-1, with D unresolved. From germline, CDR1 is DFQATT and CDR2 SNEGSKA (reference sequence). The V and J ends lost 6 bases and 1 base respectively, with 15 bases between them. The CDR3 sequence is 14 residues long. The CDR3 region is CSAGVGTGNTEAFF. Written as DNA, the CDR3 is TGCAGTGCGGGAGTTGGCACTGGGAACACTGAAGCTTTCTTT.

This clonotype has just a few counts. The chain recombines TRBV4-2 with TRBJ1-1, with a possible D match to TRBD1 (6 bases). This CDR3 region has 19 residues. V was clipped by 2 bases and J by 0 bases, with 22 bases between them. CDR1 LGHNA and CDR2 YNFKEQ come from the germline V gene. For the CDR3, the DNA is TGTGCCAGCAGCCAATGGGGGGCACAGGGAGCCTCGATGAACACTGAAGCTTTCTTT. It encodes CASSQWGAQGASMNTEAFF.

A few counts support this clonotype. This chain connects TRBV12-3 or TRBV12-4 to TRBJ2-1; 14 nucleotides align to TRBD2. Trimming removed 5 bases from V and 9 bases from J; junction bases left unmatched: 6. The CDR3 is 15 amino acids. In DNA form, the CDR3 reads TGTGCCAGCAGTGAGGGACTAGCGGGGGTGGGTGAGCAGTTCTTC. This gives the protein CASSEGLAGVGEQFF.

This clonotype has more than one count but fewer than ten. The chain combines TRBV7-2 with TRBJ2-3, with D unresolved. CDR3 length: 12 amino acids. Trimming took off 2 bases at V and 11 bases at J, with 11 bases between the two ends. The germline gives CDR1 SGHTA, CDR2 FQGNSA. The DNA of the CDR3 is TGTGCCAGCAGCTTATCCGAGAGTAAGCAGTATTTT. Translating it yields CASSLSESKQYF.

CDR3 amino acids: CASSLFGGLGYEQYF. The CDR3 DNA reads as TGTGCCAGCAGTTTATTCGGGGGCCTAGGGTACGAGCAGTACTTC. The rearrangement uses TRBV28 and TRBJ2-7; either TRBD1 or TRBD2 may fit D (6 bases each). CDR3 length: 15 amino acids. CDR1 is MDHEN and CDR2 is SYDVKM in the germline V gene. Trimming took 1 base from V and 4 from J, leaving 14 bases between them.

This clonotype was detected ten times or more. The chain has TRBV29-1 and TRBJ2-5, with TRBD2 matching over 7 bases. This CDR3 is built from 13 residues. J gave up 2 bases and V 4 bases, and 4 bases lay outside the gene matches. The germline V gene encodes CDR1 SQVTM and CDR2 ANQGSEA. CDR3 protein: CSVGLGGQETQYF. DNA of the CDR3: TGCAGCGTTGGTCTGGGGGGGCAAGAGACCCAGTACTTC.